The clone carrying this T cell receptor (beta chain) has more than one count but fewer than ten. The antigen remains unidentified. This CDR3 is 14 amino acids long. Unmatched junction bases numbered 7, after V lost 6 bases and J lost 2 bases. Per germline, CDR1 GTSNPN and CDR2 SVGIG (reference sequence). This entry belongs to a study of T-cell reconstitution after alpha-beta-depleted transplantation in children. The library targeted TCRbeta and was prepared with unique molecular identifiers. Using its own MiXCR run on the PCR reads, TCRdb lists one record per CDR3 protein. The sample records about 640,000 distinct CDR3 sequences, over 10% being singletons. Study-level findings and limits: T-cell counts and diversity at one year post-transplant came mainly from newly produced T cells. Some patients' high day-60 TCRbeta diversity was attributed to recipient cells surviving conditioning.

This TCR was sampled from a male patient between 5 and 17 years old who had a stem cell transplant for acute myeloid leukemia, so the T cells may come from the graft donor. The specimen was PBMCs, mostly from graft donor cells, collected 360 days after TCRalphabeta/CD19-depleted stem cell transplant. V and J are TRBV30 and TRBJ2-7, with 10 nucleotides matching TRBD1. The DNA for the CDR3 is TGTGCCTGTCCTAAAGGACAGGGGGCCTACGAGCAGTACTTC. It is translated as CACPKGQGAYEQYF.